This T cell receptor (beta chain) is from a study of shared clonotypes between healthy human individuals. Study summary: The study used three CD4 naive, three CD4 memory, two CD8 naive and one CD8 memory plate per donor. Study conclusions and caveats: Clonotypes shared by all four donors outscored non-shared clonotypes in generation probability.

V was pared by 3 bases and J by 3 bases, with 20 bases between. Germline CDR1 and CDR2: LNHNV and YYDKDF (reference sequence). The CDR3 length is 17 residues. Everyone who donated was a Caucasian adult who lived in Nashville, Tennessee. Only in-frame clones appear in the TCRdb table, and some are missing; sequencing was by immunoSEQ multiplex PCR. This repertoire shows 2 million to 3 million clones, roughly 93% found once; its top ten account for 0.36%. Notes on this clone: Its antigen remains unknown.

This rearrangement joins TRBV15 to TRBJ1-2, with D possibly TRBD1 on 5 matching bases. This TCR was sampled from a man between 18 and 35 years old in good health. Some clones in this sample may be carry-over from other donors' samples. The sample comprised naive CD4+ T cells from PBMCs. Subset: CD45RA+ positively selected. The CDR3 here is CATSRLPGRGKDYGYTF. The CDR3 nucleotides read TGTGCCACCAGCAGGCTGCCGGGACGCGGGAAGGACTATGGCTACACCTTC.